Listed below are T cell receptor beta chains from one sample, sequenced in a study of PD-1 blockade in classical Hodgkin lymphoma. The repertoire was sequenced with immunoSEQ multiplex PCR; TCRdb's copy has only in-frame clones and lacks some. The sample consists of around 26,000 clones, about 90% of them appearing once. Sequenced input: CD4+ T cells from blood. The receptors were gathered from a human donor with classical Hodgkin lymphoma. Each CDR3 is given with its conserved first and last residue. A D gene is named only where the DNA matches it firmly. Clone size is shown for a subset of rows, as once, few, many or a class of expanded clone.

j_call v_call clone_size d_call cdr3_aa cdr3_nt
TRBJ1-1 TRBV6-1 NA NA CASSEAGGTVNTEAFF TGTGCCAGCAGTGAAGCGGGGGGAACAGTGAACACTGAAGCTTTCTTT
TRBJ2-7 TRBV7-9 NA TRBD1 CASQDRAHYEQYF TGTGCCAGCCAGGACAGGGCGCACTACGAGCAGTACTTC
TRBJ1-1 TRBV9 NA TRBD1 CASSFRGRGTEAFF TGTGCCAGCAGCTTCAGGGGGCGGGGCACTGAAGCTTTCTTT
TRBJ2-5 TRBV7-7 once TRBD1 CASSPSRGTGALETQYF TGTGCCAGCAGCCCATCTAGAGGGACAGGGGCTTTGGAGACCCAGTACTTC
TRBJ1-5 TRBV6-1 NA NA CASSGEGYQPQHF TGTGCCAGCAGCGGGGAGGGGTATCAGCCCCAGCATTTT
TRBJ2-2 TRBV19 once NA CASSILPFAGELFF TGTGCCAGTAGTATCCTACCCTTCGCCGGGGAGCTGTTTTTT
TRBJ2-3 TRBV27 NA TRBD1 CASSLRTGSDTQYF TGTGCCAGCAGTCTGCGGACAGGGTCAGATACGCAGTATTTT
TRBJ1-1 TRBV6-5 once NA CATWTVNTEAFF TGTGCCACCTGGACGGTGAACACTGAAGCTTTCTTT
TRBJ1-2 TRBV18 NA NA CASSQTGNFKLANYGYTF TGTGCCAGCTCACAGACAGGCAATTTTAAACTAGCTAACTATGGCTACACCTTC
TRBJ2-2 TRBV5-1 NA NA CASSSSGGDTGELFF TGCGCCAGCAGCTCGTCCGGCGGTGACACCGGGGAGCTGTTTTTT
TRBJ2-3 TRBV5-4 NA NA CASSRTTPSTDTQYF TGTGCCAGCAGCCGGACTACTCCTAGCACAGATACGCAGTATTTT
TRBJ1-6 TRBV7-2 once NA CASSPTPLLYNSPLHF TGTGCCAGCAGCCCTACCCCGCTCCTCTATAATTCACCCCTCCACTTT
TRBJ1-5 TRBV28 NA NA CASSHRLNSNQPQHF TGTGCCAGCAGTCACAGGTTAAATAGCAATCAGCCCCAGCATTTT
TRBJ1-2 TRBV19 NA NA CASSISAGHYGYTF TGTGCCAGTAGTATCTCTGCAGGGCACTATGGCTACACCTTC
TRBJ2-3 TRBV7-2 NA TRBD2 CASSLGPSGGGLDTQYF TGTGCCAGCAGCTTAGGACCTAGCGGGGGTGGTCTGGATACGCAGTATTTT
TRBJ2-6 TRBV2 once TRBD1 CASGGQGAGGANVLTF TGTGCCAGCGGGGGACAGGGGGCAGGTGGGGCCAACGTCCTGACTTTC
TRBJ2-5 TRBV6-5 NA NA CASSVQGKETQYF TGTGCCAGCAGTGTACAGGGTAAAGAGACCCAGTACTTC
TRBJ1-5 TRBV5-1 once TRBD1 CASSLGPGGSRQPQHF TGCGCCAGCAGCTTGGGGCCAGGGGGAAGTCGTCAGCCCCAGCATTTT
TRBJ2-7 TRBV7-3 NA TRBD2 CASSPSGTSGGRYEQYF TGTGCCAGCAGCCCTTCCGGGACTAGCGGGGGGAGATACGAGCAGTACTTC
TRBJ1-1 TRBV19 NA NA CASSSGSGTEAFF TGTGCCAGTAGTTCAGGGAGCGGCACTGAAGCTTTCTTT
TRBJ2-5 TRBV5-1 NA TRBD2 CASTSLAGLQETQYF TGCGCCAGCACCTCTCTAGCGGGTCTACAAGAGACCCAGTACTTC
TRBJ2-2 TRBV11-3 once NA CASSLGGYANTGELFF TGTGCCAGCAGCTTAGGAGGGTATGCGAACACCGGGGAGCTGTTTTTT
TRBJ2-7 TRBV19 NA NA CASRREGLSYEQYF TGTGCCAGCCGTAGGGAAGGGCTTTCCTACGAGCAGTACTTC
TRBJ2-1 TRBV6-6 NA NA CASYVGDVYNEQFF TGTGCCAGCTATGTAGGGGACGTCTACAATGAGCAGTTCTTC
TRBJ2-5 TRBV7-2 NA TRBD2 CASSLGGSGGGGRETQYF TGTGCCAGCAGCTTAGGTGGTAGCGGGGGGGGCGGGCGGGAGACCCAGTACTTC
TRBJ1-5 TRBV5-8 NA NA CASSLNPGSYQPQHF TGTGCCAGCAGCTTGAACCCAGGATCCTATCAGCCCCAGCATTTT
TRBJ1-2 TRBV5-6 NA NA CASSLGPGSPDEYGYTF TGTGCCAGCAGCTTAGGTCCAGGGTCCCCAGACGAATATGGCTACACCTTC
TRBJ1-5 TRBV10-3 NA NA CAISPTTGPNQPQHF TGTGCCATCAGTCCTACGACAGGTCCTAATCAGCCCCAGCATTTT
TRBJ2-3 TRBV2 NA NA CASSVRQVNTDTQYF TGTGCCAGCAGTGTGAGGCAGGTCAACACAGATACGCAGTATTTT